This TCR beta chain was found in a study of monozygotic twins with inflammatory bowel disease. Findings and limits, study-wide: Variability in patient repertoires may have come partly from differing immunosuppressive treatments.

Comments on this clonotype: Its antigen is still unknown.

TCRdb reprocessed the 5' RACE reads; each CDR3 protein has one entry and no DNA is given. This sample's table reports about 300,000 distinct CDR3 sequences. Germline-derived CDR1 and CDR2 are LGHNA and YNFKEQ. The CDR3 has 16 residues. The chain employs TRBV4-2 and TRBJ1-6; TCRdb reports TRBD1, a call that lacks DNA to check it against. The sample taken for sequencing was blood. This TCR was recovered from a human donor with ulcerative colitis or Crohn's disease, or a healthy co-twin of an affected twin (not recorded which). This CDR3 is CASSQKNRGTFSPLHF.